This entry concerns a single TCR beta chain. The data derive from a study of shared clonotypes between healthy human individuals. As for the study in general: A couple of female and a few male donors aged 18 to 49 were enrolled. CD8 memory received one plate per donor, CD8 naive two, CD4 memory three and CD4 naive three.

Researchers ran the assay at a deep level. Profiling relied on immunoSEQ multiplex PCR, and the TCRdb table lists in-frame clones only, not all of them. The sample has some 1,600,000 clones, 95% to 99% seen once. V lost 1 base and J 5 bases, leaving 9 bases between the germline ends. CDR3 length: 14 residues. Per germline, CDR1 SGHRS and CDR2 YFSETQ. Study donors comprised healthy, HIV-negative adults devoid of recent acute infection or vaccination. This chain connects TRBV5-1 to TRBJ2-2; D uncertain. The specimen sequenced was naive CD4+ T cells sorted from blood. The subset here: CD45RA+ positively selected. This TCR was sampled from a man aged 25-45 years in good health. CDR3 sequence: CASSLLLGTGELFF. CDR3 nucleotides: TGCGCCAGCAGCTTGTTGTTGGGGACCGGGGAGCTGTTTTTT. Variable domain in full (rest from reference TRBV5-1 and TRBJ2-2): KAGVTQTPRYLIKTRGQQVTLSCSPISGHRSVSWYQQTPGQGLQFLFEYFSETQRNKGNFPGRFSGRQFSNSRSEMNVSTLELGDSALYLCASSLLLGTGELFFGEGSRLTVL.